The 21 T cell receptor beta chains below were found in one sample sequenced in a study of blood T cells in healthy people across ages (dated by TCRdb to the mid-2010s). Libraries were built with 5' RACE. Instrument on record: Illumina HiSeq 2500. A second PCR of roughly 6 to 11 cycles was run with a J-beta primer mix and a sample-barcoded 5' primer. TCRdb reprocessed the public reads (quality trimming at Q25 with fastp, clone calling with MiXCR) and kept in-frame beta chains. Each entry merges the rows of one CDR3 protein and shows their most common DNA and genes. Within this sample are 1.5 million or so distinct CDR3 sequences, with 42% of them counted one time only. Approximately 7.9% of the sample is taken by the ten largest. Sequencing was done on a sample of blood. These receptors were taken from a woman in her late teens or twenties in good health.

In its sample, this clonotype was seen a few times. The V gene is TRBV11-1, the J gene TRBJ2-5; D unclear. The CDR3 sequence is 15 residues long. Germline V gives CDR1 SGHAT, CDR2 FQDESV (reference sequence). V lost 2 bases, J lost 4 bases, and 14 bases lay in between. For the CDR3, the DNA is TGTGCCAGCAGCTTATCCCTTTCGGTAGGAGAGACCCAGTACTTC. Protein product: CASSLSLSVGETQYF.

This clonotype has ten or more counts. CDR3 residues: CSAPQDLAKNIQYF. The CDR3 region has the DNA TGCAGTGCTCCCCAGGACCTAGCCAAAAACATTCAGTACTTC. J is TRBJ2-4 and V is TRBV20-1; D remains ambiguous. The V gene's germline CDR1 is DFQATT and CDR2 SNEGSKA (reference sequence). The CDR3 is 14 amino acids. The V end was cut by 5 bases, the J end by 0 bases, with 11 bases between.

J is TRBJ2-3 and V is TRBV29-1, with TRBD2 as a possible D gene (5 bases). This CDR3 spans 12 amino acids. CDR1 SQVTM and CDR2 ANQGSEA come from the germline V gene. V dropped 4 bases and J dropped 5 bases, with 10 bases sitting between them. The CDR3 is CSVGTAVDTQYF. The CDR3, as DNA: TGCAGCGTTGGAACAGCGGTAGATACGCAGTATTTT.

The chain carries TRBV6-5 and TRBJ1-6; no reliable D call. The CDR3 sequence is 18 residues long. V shed 3 bases and J shed 5 bases, with 20 bases lying between them. The V gene's germline CDR1 is MNHEY and CDR2 SVGAGI. The CDR3 DNA reads TGTGCCAGCAGTTATGGCCCCGGACGGTCGGTTGATAATTCACCCCTCCACTTT. Protein: CASSYGPGRSVDNSPLHF.

This clonotype was observed many times. The chain carries TRBV2 and TRBJ2-7; D uncertain. Trimming cost V 6 bases and J 0 bases, with 9 bases left between them. CDR3 length: 13 amino acids. CDR1 and CDR2 (germline): SNHLY, FYNNEI. CDR3 sequence (DNA): TGTGCCAGCAGGGCTGAGAGCTCCTACGAGCAGTACTTC. It is translated as CASRAESSYEQYF. Based on the CDR3 plus reference TRBV2 and TRBJ2-7, the full variable domain is EPEVTQTPSHQVTQMGQEVILRCVPISNHLYFYWYRQILGQKVEFLVSFYNNEISEKSEIFDDQFSVERPDGSNFTLKIRSTKLEDSAMYFCASRAESSYEQYFGPGTRLTVT.

The chain joins TRBV3-1 to TRBJ2-1; 8 bases align to TRBD2. With 3 bases clipped from V and 7 bases from J, the junction kept 11 bases outside the gene matches. The CDR3 runs 16 residues. Germline V CDR1 and CDR2: LGHDT, YNNKEL (reference sequence). CDR3 in DNA: TGTGCCAGCAGCCATCCGGGACGAGCGGGGGAGAATGAGCAGTTCTTC. Translated, it gives CASSHPGRAGENEQFF.

This chain connects TRBV12-3 or TRBV12-4 to TRBJ2-7; maybe TRBD2 (6 bases). The J call may be mistaken, given a closer DNA end match to TRBJ2-5. This CDR3 is built from 18 residues. CDR3 DNA sequence: TGTGCCAGCAGTTTTCGGCCAGACCCACGGGAGTCTGAAGAGACCCAGTACTTC. It yields the protein CASSFRPDPRESEETQYF.

The V and J genes are TRBV14 and TRBJ1-2; D uncertain. Germline V gene lookup returns CDR1 SGHDN and CDR2 FVKESK. The CDR3 is made up of 14 amino acids. Trimming cost V 2 bases and J 3 bases, with 10 bases left between them. This CDR3 is CASSQSGRDYGYTF. For the CDR3, the DNA is TGTGCCAGCAGCCAATCCGGGAGGGACTATGGCTACACCTTC.

This clonotype showed up just a few times. This chain connects TRBV20-1 to TRBJ1-2, with a possible D match to TRBD1 (6 bases). Germline loops: CDR1 DFQATT, CDR2 SNEGSKA (reference sequence). The CDR3 is 12 amino acids. V was pared by 4 bases and J by 2 bases, with 8 bases between. In DNA form, the CDR3 reads TGCAGTGCTACCGGGACAAACTATGGCTACACCTTC. It yields the protein CSATGTNYGYTF.

This clonotype has a handful of counts. The chain employs TRBV4-1 and TRBJ2-3; 14 bases are a match to TRBD2. V lost 3 bases and J lost 2; bases outside the gene matches: 13. From germline, CDR1 is MGHRA and CDR2 YSYEKL. The CDR3 runs to 20 residues. The DNA of the CDR3 is TGCGCCAGCAGCCAGGTCCTGACTAGCGGGAGGGCGGAAGACACAGATACGCAGTATTTT. Residues: CASSQVLTSGRAEDTDTQYF.

V gene TRBV28 combines with J gene TRBJ2-7, with TRBD1 matching 9 bases. The CDR3 is made up of 15 amino acids. CDR1 and CDR2 (germline): MDHEN, SYDVKM. V gave up 5 bases and J gave up 6 bases; unmatched junction bases: 11. The CDR3: CASSTPGQGSSEQYF. The CDR3 coding sequence is TGTGCCAGCAGTACGCCTGGACAGGGGTCTTCCGAGCAGTACTTC.

The chain couples TRBV10-1 to TRBJ2-7; TRBD2 agrees at 11 bases. Germline V gives CDR1 WNHNN, CDR2 SYGVQD (reference sequence). V trimming: 2 bases; J trimming: 7 bases; junction bases outside the gene matches: 7. This CDR3 region has 15 residues. The CDR3 spells CASSERASGRREQYF. The DNA of the CDR3 is TGCGCCAGCAGTGAGAGGGCTAGCGGGAGGAGAGAGCAGTACTTC.

The genes are TRBV11-2 and TRBJ1-1, with D uncertain. Trimming took 5 bases from V and 1 from J, leaving 14 bases between them. The CDR3 contains 15 residues. Germline loops: CDR1 SGHAT, CDR2 FQNNGV. This chain's CDR3 is CASSPIGRGNTEAFF. The CDR3 DNA sequence: TGTGCCAGCAGCCCAATCGGTCGAGGGAACACTGAAGCTTTCTTT.

This clonotype occurred a few times. The chain is built from TRBV28 and TRBJ2-7; D ambiguous. CDR3 length: 14 residues. Trimming removed 4 bases at V and 4 bases at J, with 14 bases between. CDR1 and CDR2 from the germline V gene are MDHEN and SYDVKM. The CDR3 DNA follows: TGTGCCAGCAGTTCGCCCCTCGCGGATTACGAGCAGTACTTC. Its translation is CASSSPLADYEQYF.

This chain links TRBV29-1 with TRBJ1-1; a possible D gene is TRBD1 (5 bases). The CDR3 spans 13 residues. Deletions cut 5 bases from V and 1 base from J, with 11 bases between. CDR1 SQVTM and CDR2 ANQGSEA come from the germline V gene. The chain's CDR3 is CSVRDGSNTEAFF. The CDR3 DNA reads as TGCAGCGTTCGGGACGGCTCGAACACTGAAGCTTTCTTT.

In this sample, this clonotype turned up a few times. The chain uses TRBV20-1 and TRBJ2-7, with D perhaps matching TRBD1 or TRBD2 (5 bases each). CDR3 length equals 15 residues. CDR1 is DFQATT, CDR2 SNEGSKA, per germline (reference sequence). Trimming left V 3 bases short and J 3 bases short, with 18 bases between. The CDR3 is CSARSQTEGVYEQYF. The CDR3 nucleotides read TGCAGTGCTAGGTCCCAGACAGAGGGAGTCTACGAGCAGTACTTC.

The V gene is TRBV7-3, the J gene TRBJ2-3, with a weak D call TRBD1 (5 bases). The V gene lost 5 bases and the J gene lost 1 base, with 10 bases spanning the gap. CDR3 length equals 14 residues. Germline CDR1 SGHTA, CDR2 FQGTGA. The CDR3 nucleotides read TGTGCCAGCAGCGTTATAGGGGGCACAGATACGCAGTATTTT. Encoded protein: CASSVIGGTDTQYF.

A single count supports this clonotype. The chain has TRBV20-1 and TRBJ1-2; 7 bases fit TRBD1. The CDR3 has 14 residues. Germline V gene lookup returns CDR1 DFQATT and CDR2 SNEGSKA (reference sequence). The V and J ends lost 0 bases and 6 bases, in that order; junction bases with no gene match: 7. CDR3 protein: CSARDIRGRDGYTF. The CDR3 DNA sequence: TGCAGTGCTAGAGATATAAGGGGGCGGGATGGCTACACCTTC.

The chain recombines TRBV12-3 or TRBV12-4 with TRBJ1-4; D may be TRBD1 (5 bases). The germline V and J ends were trimmed by 6 bases and 10 bases, with 15 bases remaining between them. The CDR3 length is 13 residues. The chain's CDR3 is CASSPGTKGKLFF. DNA of the CDR3: TGTGCCAGCAGCCCCGGGACTAAAGGAAAACTGTTTTTT.

The V gene is TRBV27, the J gene TRBJ2-5; 15 bases are a match to TRBD2. Germline loops: CDR1 MNHEY, CDR2 SMNVEV (reference sequence). The V segment lost 5 bases and the J segment 11 bases; nucleotides outside the gene matches: 12. The CDR3 length is 16 residues. CDR3 sequence: CASSPRTSGGANEQYF. CDR3 sequence (DNA): TGTGCCAGCAGTCCCCGGACTAGCGGGGGGGCGAATGAGCAGTACTTC.

This clonotype has only a few counts. The V call is TRBV20-1, the J call TRBJ2-1; D is ambiguous. The germline V gene encodes CDR1 DFQATT and CDR2 SNEGSKA (reference sequence). The CDR3 covers 17 residues. Trimming took 1 base from V and 4 from J, leaving 20 bases between them. The CDR3 region is CSARGSHLPSRYNEQFF. CDR3 in DNA: TGCAGTGCTAGAGGGAGCCACCTTCCTTCAAGATACAATGAGCAGTTCTTC.